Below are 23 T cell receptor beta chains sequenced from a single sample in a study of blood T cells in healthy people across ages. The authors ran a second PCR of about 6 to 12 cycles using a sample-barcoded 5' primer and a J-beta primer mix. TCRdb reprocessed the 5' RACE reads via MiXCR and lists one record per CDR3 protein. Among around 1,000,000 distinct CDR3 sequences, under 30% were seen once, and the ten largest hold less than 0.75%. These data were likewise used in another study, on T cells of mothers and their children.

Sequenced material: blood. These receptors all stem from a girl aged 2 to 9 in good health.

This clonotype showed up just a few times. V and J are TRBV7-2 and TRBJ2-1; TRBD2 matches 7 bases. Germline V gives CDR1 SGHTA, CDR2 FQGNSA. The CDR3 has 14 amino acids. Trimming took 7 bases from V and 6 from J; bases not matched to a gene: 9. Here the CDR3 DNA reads TGTGCCAGCAATTTTTGGGGAGGGAGCAATGAGCAGTTCTTC. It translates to CASNFWGGSNEQFF.

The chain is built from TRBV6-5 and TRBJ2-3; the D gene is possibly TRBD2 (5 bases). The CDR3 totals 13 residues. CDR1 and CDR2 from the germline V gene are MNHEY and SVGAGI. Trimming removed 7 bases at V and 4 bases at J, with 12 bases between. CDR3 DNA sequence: TGTGCCAGCACGAGCGGAGGTTCAGATACGCAGTATTTT. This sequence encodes CASTSGGSDTQYF.

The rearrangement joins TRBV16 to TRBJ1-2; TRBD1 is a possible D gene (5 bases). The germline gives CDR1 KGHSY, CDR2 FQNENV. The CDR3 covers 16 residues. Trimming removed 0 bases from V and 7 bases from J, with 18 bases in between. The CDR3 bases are TGTGCCAGCAGCCAATCCCAGGGAATAGAGGTCGGTGGCTACACCTTC. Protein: CASSQSQGIEVGGYTF.

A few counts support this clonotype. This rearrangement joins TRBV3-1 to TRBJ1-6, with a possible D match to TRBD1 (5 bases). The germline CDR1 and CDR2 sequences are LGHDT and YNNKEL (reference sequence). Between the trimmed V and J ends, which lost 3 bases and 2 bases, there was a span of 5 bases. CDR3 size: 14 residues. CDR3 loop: CASSQGAYNSPLHF. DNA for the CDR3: TGTGCCAGCAGCCAGGGGGCCTATAATTCACCCCTCCACTTT. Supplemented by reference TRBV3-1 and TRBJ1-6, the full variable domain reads DTAVSQTPKYLVTQMGNDKSIKCEQNLGHDTMYWYKQDSKKFLKIMFSYNNKELIINETVPNRFSPKSPDKAHLNLHINSLELGDSAVYFCASSQGAYNSPLHFGNGTRLTVT.

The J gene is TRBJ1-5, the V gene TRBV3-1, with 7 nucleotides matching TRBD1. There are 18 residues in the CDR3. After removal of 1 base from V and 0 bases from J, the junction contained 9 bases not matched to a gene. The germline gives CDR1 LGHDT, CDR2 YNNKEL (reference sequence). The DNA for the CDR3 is TGTGCCAGCAGCCAAGTTTTTGGTGGGACAGCTAGCAATCAGCCCCAGCATTTT. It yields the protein CASSQVFGGTASNQPQHF.

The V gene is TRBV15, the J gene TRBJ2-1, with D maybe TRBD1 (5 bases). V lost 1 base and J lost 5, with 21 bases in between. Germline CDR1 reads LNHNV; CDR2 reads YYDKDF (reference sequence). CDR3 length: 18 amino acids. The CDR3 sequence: CATSRVVYWEGVNNEQFF. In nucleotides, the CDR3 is TGTGCCACCAGCAGAGTGGTTTATTGGGAAGGGGTTAACAATGAGCAGTTCTTC.

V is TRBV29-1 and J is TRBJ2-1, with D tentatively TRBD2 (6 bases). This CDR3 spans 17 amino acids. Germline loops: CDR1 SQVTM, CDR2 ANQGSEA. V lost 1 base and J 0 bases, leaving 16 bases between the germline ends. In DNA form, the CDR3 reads TGCAGCGTTGAAGCTATAAGCGGGCAGAGCTCCTACAATGAGCAGTTCTTC. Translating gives CSVEAISGQSSYNEQFF.

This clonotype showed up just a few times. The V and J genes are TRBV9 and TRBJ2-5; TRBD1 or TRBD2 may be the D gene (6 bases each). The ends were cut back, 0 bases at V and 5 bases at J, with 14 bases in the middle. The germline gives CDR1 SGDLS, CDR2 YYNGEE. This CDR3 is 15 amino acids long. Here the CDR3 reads CASSVEGGPWETQYF. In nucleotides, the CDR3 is TGTGCCAGCAGCGTAGAGGGGGGCCCTTGGGAGACCCAGTACTTC.

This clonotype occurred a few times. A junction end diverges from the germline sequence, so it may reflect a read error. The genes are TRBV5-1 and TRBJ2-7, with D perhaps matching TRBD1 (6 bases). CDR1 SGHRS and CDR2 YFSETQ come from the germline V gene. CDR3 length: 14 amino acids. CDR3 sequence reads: CASGLRQESYEQYF. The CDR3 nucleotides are TGCGCCAGCGGCTTAAGACAGGAGTCCTACGAGCAGTACTTC.

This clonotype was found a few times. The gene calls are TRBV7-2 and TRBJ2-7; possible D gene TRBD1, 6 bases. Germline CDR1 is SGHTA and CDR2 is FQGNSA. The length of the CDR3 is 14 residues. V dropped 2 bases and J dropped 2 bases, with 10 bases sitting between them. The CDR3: CASSLRQEPYEQYF. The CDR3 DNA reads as TGTGCCAGCAGCTTAAGACAGGAACCCTACGAGCAGTACTTC.

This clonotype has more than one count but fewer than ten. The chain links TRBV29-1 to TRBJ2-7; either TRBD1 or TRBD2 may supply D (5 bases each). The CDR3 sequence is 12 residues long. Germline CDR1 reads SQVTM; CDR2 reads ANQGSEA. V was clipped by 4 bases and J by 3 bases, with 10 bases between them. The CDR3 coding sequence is TGCAGCGTTGCCGGGGCCTACTACGAGCAGTACTTC. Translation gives CSVAGAYYEQYF.

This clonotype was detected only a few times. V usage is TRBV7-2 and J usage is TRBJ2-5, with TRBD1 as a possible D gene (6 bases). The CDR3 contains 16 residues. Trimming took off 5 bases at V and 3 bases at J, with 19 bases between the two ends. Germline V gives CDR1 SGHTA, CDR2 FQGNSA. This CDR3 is CASSAFRDTLKETQYF. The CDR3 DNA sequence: TGTGCCAGCAGCGCATTCCGGGACACCCTAAAAGAGACCCAGTACTTC.

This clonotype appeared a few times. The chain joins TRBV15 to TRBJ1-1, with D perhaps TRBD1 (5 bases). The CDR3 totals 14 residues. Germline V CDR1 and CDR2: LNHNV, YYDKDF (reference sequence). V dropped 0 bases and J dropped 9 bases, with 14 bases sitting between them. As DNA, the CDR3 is TGTGCCACCAGCAGAGAAAATTCAGGGCCCCAAGCTTTCTTT. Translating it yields CATSRENSGPQAFF.

CDR3 bases: TGCAGCGTTGAGATCTTGGACAGGAGCACAGATACGCAGTATTTT. Protein product: CSVEILDRSTDTQYF. The V call is TRBV29-1, the J call TRBJ2-3, with TRBD1 matching over 7 bases. CDR3 length: 15 amino acids. V lost 3 bases to trimming and J lost 0 bases; unmatched junction nucleotides: 6. Per germline, CDR1 SQVTM and CDR2 ANQGSEA.

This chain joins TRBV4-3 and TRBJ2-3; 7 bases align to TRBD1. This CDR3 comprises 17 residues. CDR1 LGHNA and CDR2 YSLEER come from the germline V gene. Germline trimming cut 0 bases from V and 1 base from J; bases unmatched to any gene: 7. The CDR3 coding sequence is TGCGCCAGCAGCCAAGAAGGGGACAGCCGGGGCACAGATACGCAGTATTTT. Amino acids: CASSQEGDSRGTDTQYF.

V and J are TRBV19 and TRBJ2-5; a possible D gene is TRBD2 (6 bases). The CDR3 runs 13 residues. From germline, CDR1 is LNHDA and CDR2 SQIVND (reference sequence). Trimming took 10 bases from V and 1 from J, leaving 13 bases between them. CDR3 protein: CATNTGLQETQYF. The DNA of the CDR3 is TGTGCCACCAATACGGGACTCCAAGAGACCCAGTACTTC. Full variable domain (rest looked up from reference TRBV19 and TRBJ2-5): DGGITQSPKYLFRKEGQNVTLSCEQNLNHDAMYWYRQDPGQGLRLIYYSQIVNDFQKGDIAEGYSVSREKKESFPLTVTSAQKNPTAFYLCATNTGLQETQYFGPGTRLLVL.

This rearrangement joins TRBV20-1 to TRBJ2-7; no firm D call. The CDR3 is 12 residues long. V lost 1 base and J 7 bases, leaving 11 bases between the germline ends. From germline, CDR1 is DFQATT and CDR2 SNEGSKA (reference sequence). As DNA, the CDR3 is TGCAGTGCTAGAGGACTCCCTAGTGAGCAGTACTTC. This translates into CSARGLPSEQYF.

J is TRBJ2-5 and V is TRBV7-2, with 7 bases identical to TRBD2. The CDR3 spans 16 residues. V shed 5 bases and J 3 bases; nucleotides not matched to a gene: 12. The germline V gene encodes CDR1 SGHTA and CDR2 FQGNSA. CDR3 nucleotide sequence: TGTGCCAGCAGCCCCCCGGGTCGGCGGGGGAAAGAGACCCAGTACTTC. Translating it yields CASSPPGRRGKETQYF.

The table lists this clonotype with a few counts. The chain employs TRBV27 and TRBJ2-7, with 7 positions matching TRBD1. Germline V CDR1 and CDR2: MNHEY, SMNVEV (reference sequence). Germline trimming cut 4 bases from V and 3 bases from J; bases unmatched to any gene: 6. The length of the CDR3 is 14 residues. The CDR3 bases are TGTGCCAGCAGTTACTCCAGACAGGGCTACGAGCAGTACTTC. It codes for CASSYSRQGYEQYF.

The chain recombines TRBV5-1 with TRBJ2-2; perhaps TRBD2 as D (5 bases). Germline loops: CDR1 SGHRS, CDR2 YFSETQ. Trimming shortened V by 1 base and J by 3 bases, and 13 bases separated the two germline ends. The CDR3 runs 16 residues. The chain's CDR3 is CASSLLGFGDTGELFF. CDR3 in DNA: TGCGCCAGCAGCTTGCTGGGGTTCGGGGACACCGGGGAGCTGTTTTTT.

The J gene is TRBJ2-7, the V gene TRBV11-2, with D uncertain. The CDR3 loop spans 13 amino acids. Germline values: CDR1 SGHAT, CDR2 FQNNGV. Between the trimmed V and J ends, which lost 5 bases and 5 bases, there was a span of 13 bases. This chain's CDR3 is CASSPRMLNEQYF. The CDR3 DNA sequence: TGTGCCAGCAGCCCGAGAATGCTTAACGAGCAGTACTTC.

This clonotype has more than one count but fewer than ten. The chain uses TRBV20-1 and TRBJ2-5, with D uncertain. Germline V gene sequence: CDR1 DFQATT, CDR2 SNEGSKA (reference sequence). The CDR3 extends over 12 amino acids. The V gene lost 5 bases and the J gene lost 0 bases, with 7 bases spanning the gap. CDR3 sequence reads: CSASSDQETQYF. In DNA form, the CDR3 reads TGCAGTGCTTCCTCCGACCAAGAGACCCAGTACTTC.

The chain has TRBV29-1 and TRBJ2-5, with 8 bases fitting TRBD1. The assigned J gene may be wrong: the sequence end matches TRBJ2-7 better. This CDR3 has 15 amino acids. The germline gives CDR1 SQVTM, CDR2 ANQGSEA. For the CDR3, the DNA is TGCAGCGTTGAACAAGCAGGGACAGGCCCCTACGAGCAGTACTTC. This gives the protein CSVEQAGTGPYEQYF.